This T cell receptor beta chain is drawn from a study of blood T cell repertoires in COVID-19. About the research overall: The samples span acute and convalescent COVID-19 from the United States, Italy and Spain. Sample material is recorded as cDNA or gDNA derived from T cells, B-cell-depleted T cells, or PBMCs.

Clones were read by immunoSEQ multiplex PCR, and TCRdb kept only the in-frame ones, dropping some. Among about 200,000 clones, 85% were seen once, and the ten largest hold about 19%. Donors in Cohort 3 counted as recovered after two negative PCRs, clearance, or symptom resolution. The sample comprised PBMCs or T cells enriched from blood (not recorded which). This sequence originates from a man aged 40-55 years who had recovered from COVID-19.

The CDR3: CASSATRDSKGDTQYF. CDR3 nucleotides: TGTGCCAGCAGCGCGACCCGGGACTCTAAGGGAGATACGCAGTATTTT. The chain uses TRBV9 and TRBJ2-3; a possible D gene is TRBD2 (6 bases). This CDR3 has 16 residues. V was cut by 3 bases and J by 5 bases, with 19 bases left in between. Per the germline V gene, CDR1 is SGDLS and CDR2 is YYNGEE.